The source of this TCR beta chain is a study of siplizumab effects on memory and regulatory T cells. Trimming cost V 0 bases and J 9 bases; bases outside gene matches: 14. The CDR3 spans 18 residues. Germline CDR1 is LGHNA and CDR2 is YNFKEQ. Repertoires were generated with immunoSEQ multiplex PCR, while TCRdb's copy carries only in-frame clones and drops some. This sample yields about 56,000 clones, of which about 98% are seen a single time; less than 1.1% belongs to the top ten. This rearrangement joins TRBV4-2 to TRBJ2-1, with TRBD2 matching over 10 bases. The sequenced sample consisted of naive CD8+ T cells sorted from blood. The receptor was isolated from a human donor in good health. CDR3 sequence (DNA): TGTGCCAGCAGCCAAGAAAACCCCGGACTAGCGGAACTCTTTGAGCAGTTCTTC. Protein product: CASSQENPGLAELFEQFF.